This T cell receptor beta chain was documented in a study of CD8 T cells in ankylosing spondylitis. Generation of TCR beta libraries employed quantitative 5'-RACE incorporating molecular barcodes. TCRdb re-derived calls from the 5' RACE reads in MiXCR, one entry per CDR3 protein. The sample shows about 250,000 distinct CDR3 sequences, 18% of them seen only once. This clonotype was counted between two and nine times. Sequencing was performed on blood, either unsorted or a sorted T cell fraction (not recorded which). This clonotype was sampled from a male donor with ankylosing spondylitis or in good health (not recorded which).

CDR3 sequence: CSVEVPGPLSEQYF. For the CDR3, the DNA is TGCAGCGTTGAAGTCCCGGGACCGTTGAGCGAGCAGTACTTC. The rearrangement uses TRBV29-1 and TRBJ2-7; TRBD1 or TRBD2 may be the D gene (5 bases each). The germline CDR1 and CDR2 sequences are SQVTM and ANQGSEA. This CDR3 is 14 amino acids long. Trimming took 1 base from V and 6 from J, leaving 16 bases between them.